This entry lists 5 T cell receptor beta chains sequenced from one sample in a study of blood T cell repertoires in COVID-19 (dated by TCRdb to about 2020). The library relied on the immunoSEQ multiplex PCR assay. What TCRdb holds here is the immuneACCESS table cut down to in-frame rearrangements. Part of the clones is not present; checked against another copy, under half of the missing clones reflect an unresolved V gene, and the others are unexplained. Within this sample are around 480,000 clones, with 75% to 90% of them counted one time only. The top ten hold roughly 0.7% of the sample. The sample comprised PBMCs or T cells enriched from blood (not recorded which). These receptors originate from a woman aged 18-29 years who had recovered from COVID-19.

The chain links TRBV5-4 to TRBJ2-3, with a tentative D call TRBD1 (7 bases). The CDR3 loop spans 16 amino acids. Per the germline V gene, CDR1 is SGHNT and CDR2 is YYREEE (reference sequence). The germline V and J ends were trimmed by 2 bases and 1 base, with 14 bases remaining between them. CDR3 amino acids: CASSFSDREGTDTQYF. CDR3 nucleotides: TGTGCCAGCAGCTTCTCCGACAGGGAGGGCACAGATACGCAGTATTTT.

This chain joins TRBV7-9 and TRBJ1-1; no reliable D call. The CDR3 loop spans 13 amino acids. Germline-derived CDR1 and CDR2 are SEHNR and FQNEAQ (reference sequence). With 5 bases removed from V and 3 bases from J, the gap between germline ends came to 10 bases. CDR3 nucleotides: TGTGCCAGCAGCCCGATAGCTGACACTGAAGCTTTCTTT. It yields the protein CASSPIADTEAFF.

The chain couples TRBV25-1 to TRBJ2-5; TRBD1 matches at 7 bases. The length of the CDR3 is 15 residues. Trimming cost V 3 bases and J 1 base; bases outside gene matches: 5. CDR1 MGHDK and CDR2 SYGVNS come from the germline V gene. CDR3 region: CASSEQTGPQETQYF. For the CDR3, the DNA is TGTGCCAGCAGTGAGCAGACAGGGCCCCAAGAGACCCAGTACTTC.

The gene calls are TRBV3-1 (or the pseudogene TRBV3-2) and TRBJ1-2, with TRBD1 matching 10 bases. CDR1 is LGHDT, CDR2 YNNKEL, per germline (reference sequence). V was clipped by 0 bases and J by 6 bases; unmatched bases: 10. The length of the CDR3 is 17 residues. The CDR3 here is CASSQESTGGALDGYTF. The CDR3 nucleotides read TGTGCCAGCAGCCAAGAGTCGACAGGGGGCGCGTTGGATGGCTACACCTTC.

This chain joins TRBV15 and TRBJ1-3; the match to TRBD1 covers 7 bases. Losses at the gene ends were 6 bases for V and 4 bases for J; bases not matched to a gene: 6. This CDR3 has 14 residues. The germline V gene encodes CDR1 LNHNV and CDR2 YYDKDF (reference sequence). CDR3 sequence: CATSLDRAGNTIYF. The CDR3 bases are TGTGCCACCAGTCTTGACAGGGCGGGAAACACCATATATTTT.